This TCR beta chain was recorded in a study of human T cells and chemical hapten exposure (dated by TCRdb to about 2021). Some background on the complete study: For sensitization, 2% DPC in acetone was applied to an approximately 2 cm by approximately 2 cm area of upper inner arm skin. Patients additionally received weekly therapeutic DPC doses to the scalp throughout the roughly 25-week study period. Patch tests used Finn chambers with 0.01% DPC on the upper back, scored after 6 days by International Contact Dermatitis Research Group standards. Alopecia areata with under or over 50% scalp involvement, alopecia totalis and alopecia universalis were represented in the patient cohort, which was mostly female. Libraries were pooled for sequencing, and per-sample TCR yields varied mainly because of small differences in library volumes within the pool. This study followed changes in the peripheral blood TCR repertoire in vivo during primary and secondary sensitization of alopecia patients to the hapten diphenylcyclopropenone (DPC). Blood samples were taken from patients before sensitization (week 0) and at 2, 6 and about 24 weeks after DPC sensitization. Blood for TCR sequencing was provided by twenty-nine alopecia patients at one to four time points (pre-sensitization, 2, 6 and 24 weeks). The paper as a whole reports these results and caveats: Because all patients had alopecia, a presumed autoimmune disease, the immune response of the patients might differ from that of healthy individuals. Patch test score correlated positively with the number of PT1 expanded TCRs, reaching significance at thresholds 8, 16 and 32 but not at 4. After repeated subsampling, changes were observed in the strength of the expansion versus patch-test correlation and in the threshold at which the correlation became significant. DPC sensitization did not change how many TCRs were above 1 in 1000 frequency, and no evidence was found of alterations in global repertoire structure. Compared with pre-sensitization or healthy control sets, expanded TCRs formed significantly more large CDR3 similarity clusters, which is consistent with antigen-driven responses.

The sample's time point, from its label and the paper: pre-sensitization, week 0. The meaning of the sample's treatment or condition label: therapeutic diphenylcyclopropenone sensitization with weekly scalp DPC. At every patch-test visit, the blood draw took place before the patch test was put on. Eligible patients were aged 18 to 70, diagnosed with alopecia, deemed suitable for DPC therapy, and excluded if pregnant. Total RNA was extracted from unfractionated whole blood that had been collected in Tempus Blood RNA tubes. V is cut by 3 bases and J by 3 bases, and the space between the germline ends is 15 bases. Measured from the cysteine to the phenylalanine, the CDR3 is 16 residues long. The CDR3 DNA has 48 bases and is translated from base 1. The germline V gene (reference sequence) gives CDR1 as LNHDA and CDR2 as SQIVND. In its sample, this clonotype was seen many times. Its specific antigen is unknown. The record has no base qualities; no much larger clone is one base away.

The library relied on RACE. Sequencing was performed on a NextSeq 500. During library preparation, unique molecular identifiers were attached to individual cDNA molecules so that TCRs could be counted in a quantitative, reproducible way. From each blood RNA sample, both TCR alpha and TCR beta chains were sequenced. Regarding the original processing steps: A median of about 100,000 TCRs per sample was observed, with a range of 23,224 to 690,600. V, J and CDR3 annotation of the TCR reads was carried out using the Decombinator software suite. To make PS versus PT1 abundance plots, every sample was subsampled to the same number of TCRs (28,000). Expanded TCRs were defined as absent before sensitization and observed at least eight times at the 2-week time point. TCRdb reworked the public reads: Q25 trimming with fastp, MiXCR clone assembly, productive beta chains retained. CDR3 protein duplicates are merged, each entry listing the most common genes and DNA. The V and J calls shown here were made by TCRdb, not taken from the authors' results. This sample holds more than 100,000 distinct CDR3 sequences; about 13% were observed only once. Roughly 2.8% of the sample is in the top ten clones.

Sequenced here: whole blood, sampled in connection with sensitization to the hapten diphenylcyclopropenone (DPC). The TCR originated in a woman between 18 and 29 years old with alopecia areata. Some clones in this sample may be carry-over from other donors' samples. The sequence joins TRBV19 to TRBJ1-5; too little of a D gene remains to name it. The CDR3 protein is CASSIPRTSPNQPQHF. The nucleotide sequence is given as TGTGCCAGTAGTATCCCCCGGACCTCCCCCAATCAGCCCCAGCATTTT.